The 28 T cell receptor beta chains presented below share a single source sample, sequenced in a study of blood T cell repertoires in COVID-19. Repertoires were generated with immunoSEQ multiplex PCR, while TCRdb's copy carries only in-frame clones and drops some. The repertoire holds roughly 340,000 clones, with about 87% as singletons. The sequenced sample consisted of peripheral blood. These receptors came from a woman between 45 and 65 years old with COVID-19, enrolled during active disease.

The chain recombines TRBV27 with TRBJ2-3, with TRBD2 identical over 16 bases. CDR3 length: 16 amino acids. J lost 4 bases, V lost 5 bases, and 3 bases had no gene match. CDR1 and CDR2 from the germline V gene are MNHEY and SMNVEV (reference sequence). The chain's CDR3 is CASSPGLAGGPDTQYF. The CDR3 bases are TGTGCCAGCAGTCCGGGACTAGCGGGAGGGCCAGATACGCAGTATTTT.

The rearrangement uses TRBV5-5 and TRBJ2-6; maybe TRBD1 (6 bases). The germline gives CDR1 SGHKS, CDR2 YYEKEE (reference sequence). This CDR3 has 17 residues. V was cut by 1 base and J by 4 bases, with 15 bases left in between. The chain's CDR3 is CASSLSLGAWGANVLTF. The CDR3 region has the DNA TGTGCCAGCAGCTTGTCGTTGGGGGCCTGGGGGGCCAACGTCCTGACTTTC.

The chain is built from TRBV19 and TRBJ2-1; the match to TRBD2 covers 9 bases. V gave up 3 bases and J gave up 12 bases; unmatched junction bases: 12. CDR1 and CDR2 from the germline V gene are LNHDA and SQIVND (reference sequence). This CDR3 has 15 amino acids. The CDR3 coding sequence is TGTGCCAGTAGTATCCAGCGGGAGGTAGTGGCAGGGCAGTTCTTC. This translates into CASSIQREVVAGQFF.

This clone was recorded once. J is TRBJ1-3 and V is TRBV10-3; the match to TRBD1 covers 8 bases. J was trimmed by 4 bases and V by 4 bases; bases with no gene match: 0. The germline CDR1 and CDR2 sequences are ENHRY and SYGVKD. There are 13 residues in the CDR3. In nucleotides, the CDR3 is TGTGCCATCAGTGGACAGGGGGGAAACACCATATATTTT. Translating it yields CAISGQGGNTIYF.

The chain has TRBV21-1 and TRBJ1-2; TRBD1 is the table's D call and was not checked against the DNA. TRBV21-1 represents a pseudogene. The CDR3 spans 16 residues. CDR3 in amino acids: CASKGHRGKGNYGYTF. The DNA for the CDR3 is TGTGCCAGCAAGGGCCACAGGGGAAAAGGTAACTATGGCTACACCTTC.

This chain joins TRBV4-2 and TRBJ2-5; D is perhaps TRBD2 (5 bases). The CDR3 spans 14 residues. The germline CDR1 and CDR2 sequences are LGHNA and YNFKEQ. V lost 0 bases and J 0 bases, leaving 5 bases between the germline ends. CDR3 in amino acids: CASSQEDYQETQYF. The CDR3 DNA sequence: TGTGCCAGCAGCCAAGAGGACTACCAAGAGACCCAGTACTTC.

This clone is a singleton in its sample. This rearrangement joins TRBV3-1 (or the pseudogene TRBV3-2) to TRBJ2-2, with TRBD1 as a possible D gene (6 bases). Trimming took off 4 bases at V and 5 bases at J, with 8 bases between the two ends. This CDR3 has 13 amino acids. Germline loops: CDR1 LGHDT, CDR2 YNNKEL (reference sequence). The CDR3 DNA is TGTGCCAGCAGCCGGGACATGACCGGGGAGCTGTTTTTT. It yields the protein CASSRDMTGELFF.

The rearrangement uses TRBV15 and TRBJ1-3; TRBD1 matches 9 bases. This CDR3 comprises 18 residues. V lost 5 bases, J lost 1 base, and 12 bases stayed unmatched. The V gene's germline CDR1 is LNHNV and CDR2 YYDKDF (reference sequence). The CDR3 protein is CATSSPPGTGSSGNTIYF. In DNA, the CDR3 is TGTGCCACCAGCTCCCCCCCCGGGACAGGGAGTTCTGGAAACACCATATATTTT.

This sequence joins TRBV18 and TRBJ2-2, with a weak D call TRBD1 (6 bases). V was shortened by 4 bases and J by 6 bases, with 12 bases between the two germline ends. Per germline, CDR1 KGHSH and CDR2 LQKENI. The CDR3 consists of 14 residues. As DNA, the CDR3 is TGTGCCAGCTCACAGTCCAGGGGCGCCGGGGAGCTGTTTTTT. This gives the protein CASSQSRGAGELFF.

J is TRBJ1-2 and V is TRBV4-1; D uncertain. This CDR3 has 15 residues. Trimming pared 0 bases from V and 1 base from J, leaving 9 bases between. Per germline, CDR1 MGHRA and CDR2 YSYEKL. Here the CDR3 DNA reads TGCGCCAGCAGCCAAGAGGGAGGGAGTAACTATGGCTACACCTTC. This sequence encodes CASSQEGGSNYGYTF.

The rearrangement joins TRBV11-2 to TRBJ1-2; 8 bases are shared with TRBD1. Germline loops: CDR1 SGHAT, CDR2 FQNNGV. The CDR3 consists of 17 residues. V trimming: 1 base; J trimming: 6 bases; junction bases outside the gene matches: 13. CDR3 sequence: CASSLGYSDRVKHGYTF. As DNA, the CDR3 is TGTGCCAGCAGCTTAGGTTATTCGGACAGGGTAAAGCATGGCTACACCTTC.

The V gene is TRBV5-4, the J gene TRBJ1-3; tentatively, D is TRBD1 (6 bases). V was shortened by 4 bases and J by 1 base, with 15 bases between the two germline ends. This CDR3 is built from 16 residues. Germline lookup yields CDR1 SGHNT and CDR2 YYREEE (reference sequence). The CDR3 DNA reads as TGTGCCAGCAGCCCGGGGGGGGCTGGGTCTGGAAACACCATATATTTT. Translation: CASSPGGAGSGNTIYF.

The chain uses TRBV4-1 and TRBJ2-3; 12 bases are shared with TRBD2. V gave up 2 bases and J gave up 0 bases; unmatched junction bases: 9. Per the germline V gene, CDR1 is MGHRA and CDR2 is YSYEKL. The CDR3 has 19 amino acids. The CDR3 nucleotides are TGCGCCAGCAGCCAAATAAGGACTAGCGGGACTAAAAGCACAGATACGCAGTATTTT. Residues: CASSQIRTSGTKSTDTQYF.

This rearrangement joins TRBV27 to TRBJ2-7; maybe TRBD1 (5 bases). Deletions cut 10 bases from V and 2 bases from J, with 15 bases between. Germline CDR1 and CDR2: MNHEY and SMNVEV (reference sequence). CDR3 length: 13 amino acids. In DNA form, the CDR3 reads TGTGCCACCAGCCGCGGACACCCCTACGAGCAGTACTTC. It codes for CATSRGHPYEQYF.

This clone turned up a few times. The chain links TRBV15 to TRBJ2-6; a possible D gene is TRBD2 (5 bases). V gave up 8 bases and J gave up 0 bases, with 14 bases separating them. Germline V CDR1 and CDR2: LNHNV, YYDKDF (reference sequence). The CDR3 is made up of 16 amino acids. The CDR3 nucleotides are TGTGCCACCCTGAGCGGTCGGAGCTCTGGGGCCAACGTCCTGACTTTC. It codes for CATLSGRSSGANVLTF.

The V gene is TRBV6-6, the J gene TRBJ2-7; TRBD2 matches at 12 bases. The CDR3 is 15 amino acids. V was clipped by 0 bases and J by 5 bases; unmatched bases: 2. The V gene's germline CDR1 is MNHNY and CDR2 SVGAGI (reference sequence). CDR3 residues: CASSYSLAGGNEQYF. The CDR3 DNA reads TGTGCCAGCAGTTACTCGCTAGCGGGAGGGAACGAGCAGTACTTC.

V is TRBV10-2 and J is TRBJ2-3, with D perhaps TRBD1 (6 bases). This CDR3 has 15 amino acids. Germline values: CDR1 WSHSY, CDR2 SAAADI. V dropped 1 base and J dropped 2 bases, with 10 bases sitting between them. The CDR3 nucleotides read TGCGCCAGCAGTGAGTGGACAGCTAACACAGATACGCAGTATTTT. Protein: CASSEWTANTDTQYF.

J is TRBJ2-5 and V is TRBV20-1; 7 bases are shared with TRBD2. The CDR3 runs 14 residues. Germline V gives CDR1 DFQATT, CDR2 SNEGSKA (reference sequence). V was pared by 3 bases and J by 4 bases, with 8 bases of the junction left unmatched. The CDR3 DNA reads as TGCAGTGCTAGTGGGGTAATAGCGGGAGAGACCCAGTACTTC. The encoded protein is CSASGVIAGETQYF.

This clone has a handful of counts. This rearrangement joins TRBV19 to TRBJ1-4; 8 nucleotides match TRBD1. This CDR3 contains 15 residues. The V segment lost 4 bases and the J segment 7 bases; nucleotides outside the gene matches: 8. Germline V lookup: CDR1 LNHDA, CDR2 SQIVND (reference sequence). The CDR3 loop reads CASSTWTGSSEKLFF. The CDR3 DNA sequence: TGTGCCAGTAGTACCTGGACAGGGAGCAGTGAAAAACTGTTTTTT. Full variable domain (outside the CDR3, taken from reference TRBV19 and TRBJ1-4): DGGITQSPKYLFRKEGQNVTLSCEQNLNHDAMYWYRQDPGQGLRLIYYSQIVNDFQKGDIAEGYSVSREKKESFPLTVTSAQKNPTAFYLCASSTWTGSSEKLFFGSGTQLSVL.

This rearrangement joins TRBV7-9 to TRBJ1-2; D is unclear. This CDR3 region has 16 residues. Trimming took off 0 bases at V and 4 bases at J, with 15 bases between the two ends. Germline CDR1 reads SEHNR; CDR2 reads FQNEAQ (reference sequence). The CDR3 DNA sequence: TGTGCCAGCAGCTTAGCACGAGAGGGTGGCTTCTATGGCTACACCTTC. The encoded protein is CASSLAREGGFYGYTF.

The rearrangement joins TRBV6-5 to TRBJ2-7, with 9 nucleotides matching TRBD2. Germline assignment: CDR1 MNHEY and CDR2 SVGAGI. The junction had 8 bases not matched to a gene; V was cut back by 0 bases and J by 5 bases. This CDR3 region has 16 residues. For the CDR3, the DNA is TGTGCCAGCAGTTACTCTGCGCTAGCGGGACACCACGAGCAGTACTTC. Translation: CASSYSALAGHHEQYF.

The chain is built from TRBV11-3 and TRBJ1-1; TRBD1 matches at 10 bases. V shed 7 bases, J shed 8 bases, and the junction held 16 bases outside the gene matches. In germline, CDR1 is SGHNT, CDR2 YENEEA. The CDR3 length is 16 residues. The CDR3 nucleotides read TGTGCCAGCACCTTCTCAGCCGGGACAGGGGCCGGGGAAGCTTTCTTT. Translated, it gives CASTFSAGTGAGEAFF.

This clone was counted once. The CDR3 coding sequence is TGTGCCAGCAGCCAAGAAAGCCTAGCGGGAAACAATGAGCAGTTCTTC. Translation gives CASSQESLAGNNEQFF. The chain has TRBV3-1 (or the pseudogene TRBV3-2) and TRBJ2-1; 9 positions agree with TRBD2. CDR1 and CDR2 (germline): LGHDT, YNNKEL (reference sequence). The CDR3 is made up of 16 amino acids. Losses at the gene ends were 0 bases for V and 5 bases for J; bases not matched to a gene: 5.

This chain uses TRBV6-1 with TRBJ2-3; 8 bases line up with TRBD1. After removal of 4 bases from V and 2 bases from J, the junction contained 14 bases not matched to a gene. Germline-derived CDR1 and CDR2 are MNHNS and SASEGT. The CDR3 is 18 amino acids. The CDR3 DNA reads as TGTGCCAGCAGTGTCCGCGTTCGTGGACAGGGCAACACAGATACGCAGTATTTT. Protein product: CASSVRVRGQGNTDTQYF.

This clone appeared once. The chain uses TRBV7-2 and TRBJ2-4, with 10 nucleotides matching TRBD1. Germline V gene sequence: CDR1 SGHTA, CDR2 FQGNSA. The CDR3 has 14 residues. With V trimmed by 4 bases and J by 4 bases, 1 base remained unmatched. DNA for the CDR3: TGTGCCAGCAGCTCGGACAGGGGGAAAAACATTCAGTACTTC. Translated: CASSSDRGKNIQYF.

V gene TRBV27 combines with J gene TRBJ1-3; tentatively, D is TRBD1 (6 bases). V lost 5 bases and J lost 4, with 15 bases in between. Germline CDR1 MNHEY, CDR2 SMNVEV (reference sequence). CDR3 length: 15 amino acids. CDR3 residues: CASSIATGPGNTIYF. CDR3 nucleotide sequence: TGTGCCAGCAGTATAGCAACAGGGCCAGGAAACACCATATATTTT.

The rearrangement links TRBV20-1 to TRBJ1-5; D is perhaps TRBD1 (6 bases). The CDR3 has 14 residues. The germline gives CDR1 DFQATT, CDR2 SNEGSKA (reference sequence). Trimming removed 3 bases from V and 3 bases from J, with 12 bases in between. CDR3 sequence (DNA): TGCAGTGCTAGTCCCAGGGGAGTCAATCAGCCCCAGCATTTT. Translation: CSASPRGVNQPQHF.

The chain uses TRBV11-2 and TRBJ1-1, with 9 nucleotides matching TRBD1. The CDR3 runs to 16 residues. Germline V gene lookup returns CDR1 SGHAT and CDR2 FQNNGV. With 1 base clipped from V and 6 bases from J, the junction kept 9 bases outside the gene matches. Here the CDR3 DNA reads TGTGCCAGCAGCTTAGTATTACAGGGGGCAGGGGCTGAAGCTTTCTTT. It yields the protein CASSLVLQGAGAEAFF.